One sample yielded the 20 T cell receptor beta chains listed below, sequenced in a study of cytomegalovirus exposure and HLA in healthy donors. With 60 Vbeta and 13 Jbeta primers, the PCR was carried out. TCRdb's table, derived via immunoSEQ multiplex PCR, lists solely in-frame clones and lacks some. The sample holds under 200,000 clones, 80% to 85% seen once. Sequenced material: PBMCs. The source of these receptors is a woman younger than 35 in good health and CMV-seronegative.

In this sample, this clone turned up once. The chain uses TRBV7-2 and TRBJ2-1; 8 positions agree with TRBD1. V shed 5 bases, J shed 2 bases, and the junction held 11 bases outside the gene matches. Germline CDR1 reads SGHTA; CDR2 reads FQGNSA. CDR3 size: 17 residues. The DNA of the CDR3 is TGTGCCAGCAGCCCCTACATGCAGGGGGCGACCTACAATGAGCAGTTCTTC. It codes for CASSPYMQGATYNEQFF.

CDR3 DNA: TGTGCCAGTAGTGGAGGGGGGGCCCGGAACTATGGCTACACCTTC. Its protein is CASSGGGARNYGYTF. The chain has TRBV19 and TRBJ1-2, with a tentative D call TRBD1 (6 bases). Looked up from germline, CDR1 is LNHDA and CDR2 is SQIVND (reference sequence). V shed 5 bases and J shed 2 bases, with 15 bases lying between them. The CDR3 sequence is 15 residues long.

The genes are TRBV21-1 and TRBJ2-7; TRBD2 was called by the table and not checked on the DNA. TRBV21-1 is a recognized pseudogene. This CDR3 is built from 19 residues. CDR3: CASSKELQREGRTPYEQYV. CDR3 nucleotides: TGTGCCAGCAGCAAAGAGCTCCAGCGGGAGGGGCGTACGCCCTACGAGCAGTACGTC.

CDR3 amino acids: CASSYSDRERYEQYF. The CDR3 nucleotides read TGTGCCAGCAGTTACTCGGACAGGGAACGCTACGAGCAGTACTTC. The chain is built from TRBV6-6 and TRBJ2-7; 8 nucleotides agree with TRBD1. Trimming cost V 0 bases and J 3 bases; bases outside gene matches: 4. The length of the CDR3 is 15 residues. Germline CDR1 reads MNHNY; CDR2 reads SVGAGI (reference sequence).

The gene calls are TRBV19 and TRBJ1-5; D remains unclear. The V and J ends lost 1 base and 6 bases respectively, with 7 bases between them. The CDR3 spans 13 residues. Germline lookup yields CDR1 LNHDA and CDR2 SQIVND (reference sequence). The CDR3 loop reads CASSIGLRQPQHF. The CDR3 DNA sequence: TGTGCCAGTAGTATAGGGTTGCGTCAGCCCCAGCATTTT.

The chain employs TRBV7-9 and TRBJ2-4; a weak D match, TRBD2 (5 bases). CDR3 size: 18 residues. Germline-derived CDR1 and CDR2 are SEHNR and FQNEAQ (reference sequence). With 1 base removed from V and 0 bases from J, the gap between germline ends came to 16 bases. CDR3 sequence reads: CASSLVRGRVLAKNIQYF. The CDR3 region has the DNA TGTGCCAGCAGCTTAGTACGCGGGCGGGTGCTAGCCAAAAACATTCAGTACTTC. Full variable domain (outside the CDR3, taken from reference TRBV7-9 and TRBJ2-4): DTGVSQNPRHKITKRGQNVTFRCDPISEHNRLYWYRQTLGQGPEFLTYFQNEAQLEKSRLLSDRFSAERPKGSFSTLEIQRTEQGDSAMYLCASSLVRGRVLAKNIQYFGAGTRLSVL.

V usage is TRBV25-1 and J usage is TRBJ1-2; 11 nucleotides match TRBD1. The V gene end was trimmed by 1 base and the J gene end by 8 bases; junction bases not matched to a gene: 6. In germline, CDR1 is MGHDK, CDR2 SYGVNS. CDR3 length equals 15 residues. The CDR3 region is CASSEFGQGARGYTF. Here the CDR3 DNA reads TGTGCCAGCAGTGAATTTGGACAGGGGGCCAGGGGCTACACCTTC.

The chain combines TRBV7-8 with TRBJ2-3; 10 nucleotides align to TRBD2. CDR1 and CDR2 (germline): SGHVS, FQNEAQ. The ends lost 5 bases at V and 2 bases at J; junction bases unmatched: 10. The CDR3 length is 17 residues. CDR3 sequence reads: CASSGLSGRALTDTQYF. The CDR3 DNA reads TGTGCCAGCAGCGGTCTAAGCGGGAGGGCCCTCACAGATACGCAGTATTTT.

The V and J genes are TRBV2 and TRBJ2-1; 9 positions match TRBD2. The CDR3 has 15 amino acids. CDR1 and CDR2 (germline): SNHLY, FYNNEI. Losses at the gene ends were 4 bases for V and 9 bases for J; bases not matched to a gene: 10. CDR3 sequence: CASSGGAGGLGEQFF. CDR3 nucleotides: TGTGCCAGCAGTGGGGGAGCGGGAGGCTTGGGTGAGCAGTTCTTC.

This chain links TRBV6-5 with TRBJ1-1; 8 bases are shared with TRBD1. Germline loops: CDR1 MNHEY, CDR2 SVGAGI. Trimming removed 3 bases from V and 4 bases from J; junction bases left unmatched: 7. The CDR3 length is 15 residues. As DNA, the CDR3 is TGTGCCAGCAGTTATCGGACAGGGCGAGGCACTGAAGCTTTCTTT. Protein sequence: CASSYRTGRGTEAFF.

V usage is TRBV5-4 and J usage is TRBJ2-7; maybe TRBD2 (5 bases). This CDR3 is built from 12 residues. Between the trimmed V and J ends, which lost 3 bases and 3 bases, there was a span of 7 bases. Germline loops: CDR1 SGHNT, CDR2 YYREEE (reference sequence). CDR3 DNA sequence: TGTGCCAGCAGCTCCGGGGTCTACGAGCAGTACTTC. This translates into CASSSGVYEQYF.

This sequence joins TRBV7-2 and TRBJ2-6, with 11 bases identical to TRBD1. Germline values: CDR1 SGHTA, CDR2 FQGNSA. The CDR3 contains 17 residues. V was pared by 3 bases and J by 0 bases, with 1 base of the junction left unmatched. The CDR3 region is CASSFGTGGSGANVLTF. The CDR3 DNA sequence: TGTGCCAGCAGCTTCGGGACAGGGGGCTCTGGGGCCAACGTCCTGACTTTC.

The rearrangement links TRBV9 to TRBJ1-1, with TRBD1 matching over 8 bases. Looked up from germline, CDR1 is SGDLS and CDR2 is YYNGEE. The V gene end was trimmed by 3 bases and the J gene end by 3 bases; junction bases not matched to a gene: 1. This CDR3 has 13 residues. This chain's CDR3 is CASSATGDTEAFF. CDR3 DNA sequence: TGTGCCAGCAGCGCGACAGGGGACACTGAAGCTTTCTTT.

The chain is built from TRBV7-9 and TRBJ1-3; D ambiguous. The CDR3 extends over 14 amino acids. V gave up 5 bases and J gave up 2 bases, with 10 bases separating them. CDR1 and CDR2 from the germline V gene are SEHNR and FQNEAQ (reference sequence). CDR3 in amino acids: CASSPTNPGNTIYF. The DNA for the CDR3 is TGTGCCAGCAGCCCGACAAACCCTGGAAACACCATATATTTT.

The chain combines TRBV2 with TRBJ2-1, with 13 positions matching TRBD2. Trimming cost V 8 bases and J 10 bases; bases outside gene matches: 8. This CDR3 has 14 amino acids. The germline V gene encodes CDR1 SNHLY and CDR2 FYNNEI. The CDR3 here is CASWVGTSGTEQFF. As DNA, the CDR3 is TGTGCCAGCTGGGTAGGGACTAGCGGGACCGAGCAGTTCTTC. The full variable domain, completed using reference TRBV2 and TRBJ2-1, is EPEVTQTPSHQVTQMGQEVILRCVPISNHLYFYWYRQILGQKVEFLVSFYNNEISEKSEIFDDQFSVERPDGSNFTLKIRSTKLEDSAMYFCASWVGTSGTEQFFGPGTRLTVL.

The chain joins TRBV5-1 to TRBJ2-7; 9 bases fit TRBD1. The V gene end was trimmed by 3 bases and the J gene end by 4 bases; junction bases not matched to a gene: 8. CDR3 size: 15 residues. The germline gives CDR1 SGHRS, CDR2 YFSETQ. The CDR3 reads CASSYEPGQGYEQYF. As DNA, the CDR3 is TGCGCCAGCAGCTATGAGCCGGGACAGGGTTACGAGCAGTACTTC.

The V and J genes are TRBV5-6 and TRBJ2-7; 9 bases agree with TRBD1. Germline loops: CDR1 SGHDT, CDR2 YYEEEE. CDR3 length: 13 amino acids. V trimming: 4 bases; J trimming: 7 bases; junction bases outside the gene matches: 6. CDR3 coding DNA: TGTGCCAGCAGCCCGTACAGGGGGCGAGAGCAGTACTTC. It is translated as CASSPYRGREQYF. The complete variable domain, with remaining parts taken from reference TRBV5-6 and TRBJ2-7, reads DAGVTQSPTHLIKTRGQQVTLRCSPKSGHDTVSWYQQALGQGPQFIFQYYEEEERQRGNFPDRFSGHQFPNYSSELNVNALLLGDSALYLCASSPYRGREQYFGPGTRLTVT.

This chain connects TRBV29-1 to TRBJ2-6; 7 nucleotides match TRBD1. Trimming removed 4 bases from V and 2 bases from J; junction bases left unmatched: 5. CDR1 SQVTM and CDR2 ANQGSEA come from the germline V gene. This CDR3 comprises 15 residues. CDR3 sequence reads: CSVGGTGAGANVLTF. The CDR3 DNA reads TGCAGCGTTGGGGGAACAGGGGCTGGGGCCAACGTCCTGACTTTC. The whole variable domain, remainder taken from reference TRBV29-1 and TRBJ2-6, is SAVISQKPSRDICQRGTSLTIQCQVDSQVTMMFWYRQQPGQSLTLIATANQGSEATYESGFVIDKFPISRPNLTFSTLTVSNMSPEDSSIYLCSVGGTGAGANVLTFGAGSRLTVL.

The CDR3 sequence is CASSSGTTRYNEQFF. Here the CDR3 DNA reads TGTGCCAGCAGCTCCGGGACTACAAGATACAATGAGCAGTTCTTC. The chain links TRBV11-2 to TRBJ2-1; 7 bases agree with TRBD2. V trimming: 4 bases; J trimming: 4 bases; junction bases outside the gene matches: 7. Per germline, CDR1 SGHAT and CDR2 FQNNGV. This CDR3 region has 15 residues.

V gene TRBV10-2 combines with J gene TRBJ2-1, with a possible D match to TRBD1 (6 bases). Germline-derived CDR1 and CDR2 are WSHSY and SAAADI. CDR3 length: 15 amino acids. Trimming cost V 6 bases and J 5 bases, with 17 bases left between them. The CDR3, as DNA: TGCGCCAGCAGCTTTGACGAGGGACAAGACAATGAGCAGTTCTTC. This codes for CASSFDEGQDNEQFF.